A selection of T cell receptor beta chains follows, all from one sample in a study of cytomegalovirus exposure and HLA in healthy donors. Libraries were prepared by immunoSEQ multiplex PCR; TCRdb keeps only in-frame clonotypes and omits some of them. The sample gives some 180,000 clones, roughly a tenth of which show up once; 1% to 1.5% is in the top ten. Sequences were obtained from PBMCs. These receptors came from a woman aged 25 to 39 in good health and CMV-seropositive. Both conserved end residues are part of each CDR3. Each record gives: V gene, D gene, J gene, clone size, CDR3 DNA, CDR3 protein. D genes are given only for firm matches. The size field is filled for only some rows; it gives once, few, many or a size class.

TRBV9	-	TRBJ2-6	-	TGTGCCAGCACCCCCCGTGGAGTCAACTCTGGGGCCAACGTCCTGACTTTC	CASTPRGVNSGANVLTF
TRBV15	-	TRBJ2-7	few	TGTGCCACCAGAGATAGGACAGCGGACTACGAGCAGTACTTC	CATRDRTADYEQYF
TRBV5-1	TRBD2	TRBJ2-1	few	TGCGCCAGCAGCTTAAGCGGGAGGCAATATGAGCAGTTCTTC	CASSLSGRQYEQFF
TRBV18	TRBD1	TRBJ2-7	-	TGTGCCAGCTCACGTATCGGGACAGGCTCCTACGAGCAGTACTTC	CASSRIGTGSYEQYF
TRBV10-2	-	TRBJ2-4	-	TGCGCCAGCAGTGAGTCGGCGAGGGGACAATCGGACTTC	CASSESARGQSDF
TRBV7-9	-	TRBJ2-7	few	TGTGCCAGCGTCAGCCGGGAATACGAGCAGTACTTC	CASVSREYEQYF
TRBV11-1	-	TRBJ1-1	few	TGTGCCAGCAGCTTATCCGGTACGGGGGGAGGAGGTGAAGCTTTCTTT	CASSLSGTGGGGEAFF
TRBV5-5	-	TRBJ2-7	few	TGTGCCAGCAGCTTTTTCCTGACTTCCTACGAGCAGTACTTC	CASSFFLTSYEQYF
TRBV2	TRBD2	TRBJ2-6	once	TGTGCCAGCAATGATCTAGCGGGGGGCTCTGGGGCCAACGTCCTGACTTTC	CASNDLAGGSGANVLTF
TRBV2	-	TRBJ1-1	few	TGTGCCAGTCCTCTGAGGAACACTGAAGCTTTCTTT	CASPLRNTEAFF
TRBV10-3	TRBD1	TRBJ2-3	-	TGTGCCATCAGTGAGTTCCTCGGACAGGGCGGGACAGATACGCAGTATTTT	CAISEFLGQGGTDTQYF
TRBV5-1	-	TRBJ2-5	few	TGCGCCAGCAGCTTGGCCGCTTCAGGGCCAGAGACCCAGTACTTC	CASSLAASGPETQYF
TRBV10-3	-	TRBJ1-2	-	TGTGCCATCAGTGGGGGGCTGGAACTCTATGGCTACACCTTC	CAISGGLELYGYTF
TRBV4-2	-	TRBJ2-5	few	TGTGCCAGCAGCCAAGAAGGAGCGCCTAACAATCGGGAGACCCAGTACTTC	CASSQEGAPNNRETQYF
TRBV27	-	TRBJ2-1	few	TGTGCCAGCAGTCAAAAACTAATTAGGGAGCAGTTCTTC	CASSQKLIREQFF
TRBV2	TRBD1	TRBJ1-2	few	TGTGCCAGCAGTGAAGGGACAGGGGACTACACCTTC	CASSEGTGDYTF
TRBV27	-	TRBJ1-2	few	TGTGCCAGCAGTTTCGACAGCCGCTATGGCTACACCTTC	CASSFDSRYGYTF
TRBV4-2	TRBD2	TRBJ2-7	-	TGTGCCAGCAGCTCCGGGACTATCCCCTACGAGCAGTACTTC	CASSSGTIPYEQYF
TRBV11-2	-	TRBJ1-1	-	TGTGCCAGCAGCTCAGGACCCCGAAGGGGGACTGAAGCTTTCTTT	CASSSGPRRGTEAFF
TRBV2	-	TRBJ2-1	-	TGTGCCAGCAGTGACGGTCATTACAATGAGCAGTTCTTC	CASSDGHYNEQFF
TRBV7-3	-	TRBJ2-4	few	TGTGCCAGCAGCTTAGGAGGAGGGGTAGCCAAAAACATTCAGTACTTC	CASSLGGGVAKNIQYF
TRBV2	TRBD2	TRBJ2-1	-	TGTGCCAGCCGAAACGGGAGGGCCATGGGGAATGAGCAGTTCTTC	CASRNGRAMGNEQFF
TRBV6-5	TRBD2	TRBJ2-1	-	TGTGCCAGCAGTCGATTAGCGGGACCCCAGTTCTTC	CASSRLAGPQFF
TRBV19	-	TRBJ2-7	-	TGTGCCAGTGGTATCAAGCTTTCCTACGAGCAGTACTTC	CASGIKLSYEQYF
TRBV4-2	TRBD2	TRBJ2-3	-	TGTGCCAGCAGCAAGCGGGAGAGTTCAGATACGCAGTATTTT	CASSKRESSDTQYF